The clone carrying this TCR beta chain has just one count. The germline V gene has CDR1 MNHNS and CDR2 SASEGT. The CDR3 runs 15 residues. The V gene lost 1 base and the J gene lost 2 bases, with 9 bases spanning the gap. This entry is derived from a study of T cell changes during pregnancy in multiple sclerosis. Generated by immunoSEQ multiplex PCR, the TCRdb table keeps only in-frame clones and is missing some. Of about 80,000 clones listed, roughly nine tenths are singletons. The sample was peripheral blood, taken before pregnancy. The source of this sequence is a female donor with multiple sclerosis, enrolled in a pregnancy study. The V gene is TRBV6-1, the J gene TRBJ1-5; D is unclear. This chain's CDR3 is CASSEVMRGNQPQHF. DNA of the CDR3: TGTGCCAGCAGTGAAGTTATGAGGGGCAATCAGCCCCAGCATTTT.